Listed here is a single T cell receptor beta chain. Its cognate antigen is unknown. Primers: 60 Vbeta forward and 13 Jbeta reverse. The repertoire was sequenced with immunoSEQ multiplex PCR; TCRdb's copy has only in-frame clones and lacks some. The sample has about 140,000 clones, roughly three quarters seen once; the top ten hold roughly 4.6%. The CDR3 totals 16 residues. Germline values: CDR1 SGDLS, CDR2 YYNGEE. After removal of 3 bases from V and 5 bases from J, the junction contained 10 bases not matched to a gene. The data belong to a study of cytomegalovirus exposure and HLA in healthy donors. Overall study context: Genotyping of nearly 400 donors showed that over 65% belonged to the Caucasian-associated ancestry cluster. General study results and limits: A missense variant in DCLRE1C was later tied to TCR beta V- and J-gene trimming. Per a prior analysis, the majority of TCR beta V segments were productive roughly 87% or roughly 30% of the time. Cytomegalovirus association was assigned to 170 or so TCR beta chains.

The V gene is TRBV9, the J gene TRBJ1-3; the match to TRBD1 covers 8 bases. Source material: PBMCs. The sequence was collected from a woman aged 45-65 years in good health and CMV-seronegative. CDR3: CASSGPYTGGRNTIYF. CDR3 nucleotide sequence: TGTGCCAGCAGCGGCCCTTATACAGGGGGTCGAAACACCATATATTTT.